This TCR beta chain derives from a study of human versus mouse CDR3 diversity and MHC coevolution. Study context: Samples had between about 0.6 x 10^7 and 1.8 x 10^7 valid reads. Overall study findings and caveats: Among all groups, most of the three human donors showed least clonal inequality. Mice had fewer CDR3 deletions and insertions than humans on average.

This CDR3 spans 15 amino acids. Unmatched junction bases numbered 5, after V lost 6 bases and J lost 1 base. The germline CDR1 and CDR2 sequences are MNHNS and SASEGT. The table lists this clone with a count of one. As yet, its antigen is unknown. Sorting isolated naive CD4 T cells lacking CD45RO and expressing CD62L. TCRdb's table, derived via immunoSEQ multiplex PCR, lists solely in-frame clones and lacks some. The sample records over 60,000 clones, less than 95% being singletons. The J gene is TRBJ2-2, the V gene TRBV6-1; 7 bases match TRBD1. Sequences were obtained from naive CD4+ T cells from blood. Subset noted: CD45RO-negative CD62L-positive naive CD4 T cells. This receptor was identified in a person between 25 and 70 years old in good health. The CDR3 spells CASRPGQLNTGELFF. The CDR3 region has the DNA TGTGCCAGCAGACCGGGACAGCTGAACACCGGGGAGCTGTTTTTT.